A selection of T cell receptor beta chains follows, all from one sample in a study of cytomegalovirus exposure and HLA in healthy donors. Method: immunoSEQ multiplex PCR; TCRdb's copy keeps in-frame clones and lacks some. The table records approximately 160,000 clones, 75% to 80% of them present only once. The specimen was PBMCs. These receptors all come from a woman aged 40-49 years in good health and CMV-seropositive. The CDR3 runs from the conserved cysteine through the conserved F or W. A D gene is named only where the DNA matches it firmly. Clone size is stated in some rows and not others, as once, few, many or a class when expanded.

>.|TRBD1|TRBJ2-7|TRBV5-1
TGCGCCAGCAGCTTGGAAGCAGGGGGCTACGAGCAGTACTTC
CASSLEAGGYEQYF
>.|TRBD2|TRBJ2-1|TRBV7-9
TGTGCCAGCAGCACTGGAGTACTAGCGGGAGGTGAGCAGTTCTTC
CASSTGVLAGGEQFF
>.|TRBD2|TRBJ2-1|TRBV5-6
TGTGCCAGCAGCGCTACTAGCGGGAGGGCCTCGGATGAGCAGTTCTTC
CASSATSGRASDEQFF
>.|.|TRBJ2-3|TRBV13
TGTGCCAGCAGCTTAATGAGGGCGGGGGCCGTGTCGGATACGCAGTATTTT
CASSLMRAGAVSDTQYF
>.|TRBD1|TRBJ1-2|TRBV5-1
TGCGCCAGCAGCTTAGGGACAGCCTTCTATGGCTACACCTTC
CASSLGTAFYGYTF
>.|.|TRBJ2-2|TRBV11-2
TGTGCCAGCAGCTTACTTGAGACCGGGGAGCTGTTTTTT
CASSLLETGELFF
>.|.|TRBJ2-2|TRBV7-2
TGTGCCAGCAGCTTAGAGAGGGGGACCCTGACCGGGGAGCTGTTTTTT
CASSLERGTLTGELFF
>.|.|TRBJ2-2|TRBV27
TGTGCCAGCAGTTTACGTTCGGTCACCGGGGAGCTGTTTTTT
CASSLRSVTGELFF
>.|.|TRBJ2-1|TRBV12-1
TGTGCCAGCAGCTTAGCCGGGGGGGGGAGGTACTACAATGAGCAGTTCTTC
CASSLAGGGRYYNEQFF
>.|TRBD1|TRBJ2-4|TRBV18
TGTGCCAGCTCGAATGGGACAGGGGCCATGGTGGTAGGAAACATTCAGTACTTC
CASSNGTGAMVVGNIQYF
>.|TRBD2|TRBJ2-1|TRBV11-2
TGTGCCAGCAGCCAGGGACTAGCGGGAGATTGGGATGAGCAGTTCTTC
CASSQGLAGDWDEQFF
>.|TRBD1|TRBJ1-2|TRBV28
TGTGCCAGCAGTTCGGACAGGGTCGGCTACACCTTC
CASSSDRVGYTF
>.|TRBD1|TRBJ2-1|TRBV19
TGTGCCACCAGACAGGGAGAGCAGTTCTTC
CATRQGEQFF
>.|TRBD1|TRBJ2-7|TRBV6-5
TGTGCCAGCAGTTACGACGACAGGGGTTCCTACGAGCAGTACTTC
CASSYDDRGSYEQYF
>.|TRBD1|TRBJ1-2|TRBV9
TGTGCCAGCAGCCTGGGACAGGAACTTAATGGCTACACCTTC
CASSLGQELNGYTF
>.|.|TRBJ2-5|TRBV10-3
TGTGCCATCCGGCGGGGTCAGGGCGAAGAGACCCAGTACTTC
CAIRRGQGEETQYF
>once|TRBD1|TRBJ1-1|TRBV18
TGTGCCAGCTCACCAGGACAGGGGCTGAACACTGAAGCTTTCTTT
CASSPGQGLNTEAFF
>.|.|TRBJ2-1|TRBV30
TGTGCCTGGAGTGGGCTCCCTAGAGGGAACAATGAGCAGTTCTTC
CAWSGLPRGNNEQFF
>once|TRBD1|TRBJ2-3|TRBV5-1
TGCGCCAGCAGCCGTAACAGACCGGGACAGGGGACAGATACGCAGTATTTT
CASSRNRPGQGTDTQYF
>few|.|TRBJ1-1|TRBV11-2
TGTGCCAGCAGCTTACAGATGAACACTGAAGCTTTCTTT
CASSLQMNTEAFF
>.|TRBD2|TRBJ2-1|TRBV7-9
TGTGCCAGCAGCCCAACTAGCGGGAGTTACTACAATGAGCAGTTCTTC
CASSPTSGSYYNEQFF
>.|TRBD2|TRBJ2-3|TRBV18
TGTGCCAGCTCACCAACGGCTAGCGGTAGCACAGATACGCAGTATTTT
CASSPTASGSTDTQYF